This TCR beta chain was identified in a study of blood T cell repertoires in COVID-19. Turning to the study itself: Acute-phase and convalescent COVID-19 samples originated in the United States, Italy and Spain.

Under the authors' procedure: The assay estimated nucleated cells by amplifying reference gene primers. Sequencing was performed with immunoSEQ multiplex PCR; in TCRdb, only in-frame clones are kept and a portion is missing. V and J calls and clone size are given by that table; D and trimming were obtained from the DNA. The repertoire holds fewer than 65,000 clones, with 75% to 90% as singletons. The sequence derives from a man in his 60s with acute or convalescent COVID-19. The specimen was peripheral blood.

The CDR3 nucleotides are TGTGCCAGCAGTTTGGGCAGGGGGCTGAATCAGCCCCAGCATTTT. This encodes CASSLGRGLNQPQHF. V gene TRBV28 combines with J gene TRBJ1-5, with TRBD1 matching over 8 bases. There are 15 residues in the CDR3. With 3 bases clipped from V and 4 bases from J, the junction kept 5 bases outside the gene matches. The V gene's germline CDR1 is MDHEN and CDR2 SYDVKM.